This TCR beta chain was sequenced during a study of blood T cells in healthy people across ages. The use of a sample-barcoded 5' primer and a J-beta primer mix characterized a second PCR of 7 to 11 cycles. A template-switch adaptor that had 12 random nucleotides put a tag on each cDNA molecule. A single record per CDR3 protein comes from TCRdb applying MiXCR to the 5' RACE reads. The sample holds about 640,000 distinct CDR3 sequences; roughly 53% are singletons and the top ten take 30% to 45%. Study-level points and caveats: Across the age range, TCR beta diversity per million T cells fell in a roughly linear way.

As regards this clonotype: Its antigen is not known.

This CDR3 region has 15 residues. In germline, CDR1 is MGHRA, CDR2 YSYEKL. The genes are TRBV4-1 and TRBJ2-7, with TRBD2 identical over 7 bases. The J call is in doubt because the DNA end fits TRBJ2-5 better. Sequencing input: blood. This sequence was found in a man between 60 and 70 years old in good health. As DNA, the CDR3 is TGCGCCAGCAGCCCGCTAGGACTAGGGGATTCGACCCAGTACTTC. This gives the protein CASSPLGLGDSTQYF.